The rows below give T cell receptor beta chains drawn from one sample of a study of blood T cells in healthy people across ages. Via MiXCR, TCRdb re-called the 5' RACE reads, giving one row per CDR3 protein. The sample has around 500,000 distinct CDR3 sequences, 47% seen once; the top ten hold 20% to 25%. Sample: blood. The receptors were sampled from a man at least 80 years old in good health. Both conserved end residues are part of each CDR3. The order of the fields is V gene, clone size, J gene, D gene, CDR3 protein, CDR3 DNA. D genes are given only for firm matches. Not every row has a clone size; where given, it reads once, few, many or a size class.

TRBV29-1,.,TRBJ1-2,.,CSVQGGTGHGYTF,TGCAGCGTTCAAGGAGGTACAGGGCATGGCTACACCTTC
TRBV6-2/TRBV6-3,.,TRBJ2-7,.,CASSYLQGTPYEQYF,TGTGCCAGCAGTTACCTACAGGGAACCCCCTACGAGCAGTACTTC
TRBV6-1,few,TRBJ2-1,.,CASSDGSYNEQFF,TGTGCCAGCAGTGACGGGTCCTACAATGAGCAGTTCTTC
TRBV20-1,.,TRBJ2-5,.,CSATAVETQYF,TGCAGTGCTACGGCGGTGGAGACCCAGTACTTC
TRBV7-2,.,TRBJ2-7,.,CASSPGLSAYEQYF,TGTGCCAGCAGCCCAGGACTGTCCGCCTACGAGCAGTACTTC
TRBV28,few,TRBJ2-1,TRBD2,CASRETSGRHEQFF,TGTGCCAGCAGGGAGACTAGCGGGAGACATGAGCAGTTCTTC
TRBV6-6,many,TRBJ2-7,TRBD2,CASGLAGSYEQYF,TGTGCCAGCGGACTAGCGGGTTCCTACGAGCAGTACTTC
TRBV4-1,.,TRBJ1-5,.,CASSQEEQSNQPQHF,TGCGCCAGCAGCCAAGAGGAACAGAGCAATCAGCCCCAGCATTTT
TRBV7-2,once,TRBJ2-3,TRBD1,CASSSPGQGVNTQYF,TGTGCCAGCAGCTCCCCTGGGCAGGGGGTAAATACGCAGTATTTT
TRBV6-1,.,TRBJ2-5,.,CASSESPRWTQYF,TGTGCCAGCAGTGAATCCCCTAGATGGACCCAGTACTTC
TRBV6-1,.,TRBJ1-1,.,CASSPRFDFLDMNTEAFF,TGTGCCAGCAGTCCCCGATTTGATTTCTTAGACATGAACACTGAAGCTTTCTTT
TRBV20-1,.,TRBJ2-1,.,CSAGRYNEQFF,TGCAGTGCTGGGCGGTACAATGAGCAGTTCTTC
TRBV25-1,few,TRBJ2-3,TRBD2,CASSERASGGITDTQYF,TGTGCCAGCAGTGAACGGGCTAGCGGGGGGATCACAGATACGCAGTATTTT
TRBV9,.,TRBJ1-6,.,CASSVGARGRYNSPLHF,TGTGCCAGCAGCGTAGGCGCGCGGGGACGGTATAATTCACCCCTCCACTTT
TRBV3-1,.,TRBJ2-5,.,CASSQEGKEQYF,TGTGCCAGCAGCCAAGAAGGGAAGGAGCAGTACTTC
TRBV9,.,TRBJ1-6,.,CASSVGRGAGDNSPLHF,TGTGCCAGCAGCGTAGGGCGGGGGGCAGGCGACAATTCACCCCTCCACTTT
TRBV9,.,TRBJ2-3,TRBD1,CASSGEKGLQGTDTQYF,TGTGCCAGCAGCGGGGAAAAGGGCTTACAGGGGACAGATACGCAGTATTTT
TRBV18,.,TRBJ2-7,.,CASSPGRTYEQYF,TGTGCCAGCTCACCCGGTAGAACCTACGAGCAGTACTTC
TRBV29-1,.,TRBJ1-2,.,CSVEAGREDGYTF,TGCAGCGTTGAAGCGGGCAGGGAGGATGGCTACACCTTC
TRBV7-9,many,TRBJ2-1,.,CASSLVQSATQFF,TGTGCCAGCAGCTTAGTTCAGTCGGCGACGCAGTTCTTC
TRBV3-1,few,TRBJ2-7,.,CASSQVAGVHEQYF,TGTGCCAGCAGCCAAGTGGCAGGGGTCCACGAGCAGTACTTC
TRBV20-1,.,TRBJ2-3,.,CSASFSRGPGTDTQYF,TGCAGTGCCTCGTTTTCGAGAGGGCCCGGGACAGATACGCAGTATTTT
TRBV24-1,.,TRBJ2-1,.,CATGSGPSSYNEQFF,TGTGCCACAGGTAGCGGCCCTAGCTCCTACAATGAGCAGTTCTTC
TRBV6-5,.,TRBJ1-2,.,CASSYSNSDYGYTF,TGTGCCAGCAGTTACTCGAATTCCGACTATGGCTACACCTTC
TRBV7-9,many,TRBJ1-2,.,CASSFGAGGYYGYTF,TGTGCCAGCAGCTTCGGGGCGGGGGGATACTATGGCTACACCTTC